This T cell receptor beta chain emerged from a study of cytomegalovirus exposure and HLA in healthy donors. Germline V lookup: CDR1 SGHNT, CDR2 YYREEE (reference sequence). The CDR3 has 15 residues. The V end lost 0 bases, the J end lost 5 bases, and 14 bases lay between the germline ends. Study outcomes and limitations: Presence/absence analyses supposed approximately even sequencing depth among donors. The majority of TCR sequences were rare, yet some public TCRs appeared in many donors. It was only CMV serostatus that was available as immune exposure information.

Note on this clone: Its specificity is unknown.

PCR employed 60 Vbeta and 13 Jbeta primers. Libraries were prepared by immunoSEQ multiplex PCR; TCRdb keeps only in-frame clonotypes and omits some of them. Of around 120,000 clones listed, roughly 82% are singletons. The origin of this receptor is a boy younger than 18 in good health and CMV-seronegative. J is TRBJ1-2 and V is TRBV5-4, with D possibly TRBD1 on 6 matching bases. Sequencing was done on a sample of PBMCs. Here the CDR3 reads CASSLAAGAEYGYTF. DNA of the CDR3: TGTGCCAGCAGCTTGGCCGCGGGGGCGGAGTATGGCTACACCTTC.